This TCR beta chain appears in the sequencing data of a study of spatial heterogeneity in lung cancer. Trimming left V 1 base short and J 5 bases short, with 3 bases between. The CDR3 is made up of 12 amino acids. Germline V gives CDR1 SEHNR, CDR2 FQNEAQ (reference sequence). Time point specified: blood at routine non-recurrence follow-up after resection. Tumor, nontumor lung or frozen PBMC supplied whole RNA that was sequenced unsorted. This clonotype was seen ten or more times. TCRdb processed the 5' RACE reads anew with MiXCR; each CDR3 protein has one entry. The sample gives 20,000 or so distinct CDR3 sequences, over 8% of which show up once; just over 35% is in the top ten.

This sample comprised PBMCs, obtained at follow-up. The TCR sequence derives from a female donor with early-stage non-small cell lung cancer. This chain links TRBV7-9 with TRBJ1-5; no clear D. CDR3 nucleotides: TGTGCCAGCAGCTTAGGAGATCAGCCCCAGCATTTT. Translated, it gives CASSLGDQPQHF.